The 28 T cell receptor beta chains listed next were all sequenced from one sample in a study of technical replicates of blood from a handful of donors. Assay: immunoSEQ multiplex PCR; the TCRdb copy retains only in-frame clones and omits some. The sample yields 80,000 to 95,000 clones, 96% seen once. The sample taken for sequencing was T cells isolated from PBMCs. The receptor set was obtained from a human donor in good health.

In its sample, this clone was seen once. The chain combines TRBV6-1 with TRBJ1-4, with D possibly matching TRBD1 (6 bases). Germline V lookup: CDR1 MNHNS, CDR2 SASEGT. This CDR3 has 15 amino acids. V dropped 6 bases and J dropped 3 bases, with 14 bases sitting between them. CDR3 nucleotide sequence: TGTGCCAGCAGGGGGGGGCGGGTAGCTAATGAAAAACTGTTTTTT. Translated: CASRGGRVANEKLFF.

The J gene is TRBJ2-3, the V gene TRBV6-5, with 8 bases aligning to TRBD1. This CDR3 has 12 amino acids. CDR1 and CDR2 (germline): MNHEY, SVGAGI. Unmatched junction bases numbered 5, after V lost 5 bases and J lost 10 bases. CDR3 in amino acids: CASSVRTGPQYF. CDR3 sequence (DNA): TGTGCCAGCAGTGTAAGGACAGGGCCGCAGTATTTT.

The genes are TRBV19 and TRBJ2-4; TRBD2 agrees at 7 bases. Germline V gene sequence: CDR1 LNHDA, CDR2 SQIVND (reference sequence). The CDR3 totals 14 residues. Trimming cost V 8 bases and J 2 bases; bases outside gene matches: 6. CDR3: CASARGESKNIQYF. As DNA, the CDR3 is TGTGCCAGTGCACGGGGGGAATCCAAAAACATTCAGTACTTC.

The rearrangement uses TRBV6-5 and TRBJ2-6; weak D call: TRBD2 (5 bases). This CDR3 contains 14 residues. V was shortened by 11 bases and J by 3 bases, with 14 bases between the two germline ends. Germline loops: CDR1 MNHEY, CDR2 SVGAGI. CDR3 loop: CAAADGNGANVLTF. The CDR3 DNA sequence: TGTGCCGCAGCAGACGGGAATGGGGCCAACGTCCTGACTTTC.

The rearrangement links TRBV2 to TRBJ1-4, with no clear D. From germline, CDR1 is SNHLY and CDR2 FYNNEI. The length of the CDR3 is 16 residues. V was shortened by 0 bases and J by 6 bases, with 14 bases between the two germline ends. The CDR3, as DNA: TGTGCCAGCAGTGAAGCTTTCCAGGAACCCTATGAAAAACTGTTTTTT. Translating gives CASSEAFQEPYEKLFF.

The V call is TRBV6-1, the J call TRBJ2-1; 12 nucleotides agree with TRBD2. This CDR3 has 14 amino acids. J was trimmed by 7 bases and V by 4 bases; bases with no gene match: 2. CDR1 is MNHNS, CDR2 SASEGT, per germline. The CDR3 bases are TGTGCCAGCAGTGCTAGCGGGAGGGATAATGAGCAGTTCTTC. Amino acid sequence: CASSASGRDNEQFF.

The V call is TRBV27, the J call TRBJ2-1; 7 positions agree with TRBD2. The CDR3 contains 13 residues. Per the germline V gene, CDR1 is MNHEY and CDR2 is SMNVEV (reference sequence). V was clipped by 10 bases and J by 6 bases; unmatched bases: 9. The CDR3 spells CAIIAGSSNEQFF. The CDR3 region has the DNA TGTGCCATTATAGCGGGTTCTTCCAATGAGCAGTTCTTC.

V is TRBV7-6 and J is TRBJ2-3; 8 nucleotides agree with TRBD2. The trim removed 2 bases at V and 1 base at J, leaving 17 bases unmatched. The CDR3 loop spans 20 amino acids. CDR1 is SGHVS and CDR2 is FNYEAQ in the germline V gene. CDR3 protein: CASSLYSEREIGAGTDTQYF. DNA of the CDR3: TGTGCCAGCAGCTTATATTCGGAGCGGGAGATTGGGGCTGGCACAGATACGCAGTATTTT.

J is TRBJ1-5 and V is TRBV16; 8 nucleotides match TRBD1. The V gene end was trimmed by 5 bases and the J gene end by 6 bases; junction bases not matched to a gene: 9. CDR1 is KGHSY, CDR2 FQNENV, per germline. CDR3 size: 15 residues. The CDR3 spells CASSAGATGGQPQHF. The CDR3 DNA reads TGTGCCAGCAGCGCAGGGGCTACAGGGGGTCAGCCCCAGCATTTT.

This clone was detected only a few times. In DNA, the CDR3 is TGTGCCAGCAGCTTAGGCAGGGGATCGGAGACCCAGTACTTC. This translates into CASSLGRGSETQYF. The chain has TRBV11-3 and TRBJ2-5; D is possibly TRBD1 (6 bases). There are 14 residues in the CDR3. Germline V gives CDR1 SGHNT, CDR2 YENEEA. V lost 1 base to trimming and J lost 5 bases, with 11 bases between them.

The J gene is TRBJ2-1, the V gene TRBV5-6; 7 bases agree with TRBD1. CDR3 length: 18 amino acids. Germline CDR1 reads SGHDT; CDR2 reads YYEEEE. V was pared by 1 base and J by 0 bases, with 10 bases of the junction left unmatched. CDR3 sequence: CASSLNRGGHSSYNEQFF. The CDR3 bases are TGTGCCAGCAGCTTGAACAGGGGCGGCCACAGCTCCTACAATGAGCAGTTCTTC.

The rearrangement uses TRBV11-3 and TRBJ2-6; 8 positions match TRBD2. CDR3 length: 17 residues. In germline, CDR1 is SGHNT, CDR2 YENEEA. The V gene end was trimmed by 5 bases and the J gene end by 0 bases; junction bases not matched to a gene: 6. CDR3 DNA: TGTGCCAGCAGCCCGGGGGGGGGTAACTCTGGGGCCAACGTCCTGACTTTC. It encodes CASSPGGGNSGANVLTF.

The chain carries TRBV4-3 and TRBJ2-2; the D is unclear. The CDR3 has 16 residues. V lost 0 bases and J 6 bases, leaving 14 bases between the germline ends. Germline V CDR1 and CDR2: LGHNA, YSLEER. This chain's CDR3 is CASSQEGYYVSGELFF. The CDR3 region has the DNA TGCGCCAGCAGCCAAGAAGGTTACTACGTGTCCGGGGAGCTGTTTTTT.

The chain employs TRBV18 and TRBJ1-1, with TRBD1 matching 12 bases. CDR1 KGHSH and CDR2 LQKENI come from the germline V gene. There are 18 residues in the CDR3. The V and J ends lost 6 bases and 0 bases, in that order; junction bases with no gene match: 11. This CDR3 is CASSPTGQGAGVNTEAFF. CDR3 DNA: TGTGCCAGCTCCCCGACGGGACAGGGGGCCGGTGTGAACACTGAAGCTTTCTTT.

The genes are TRBV5-1 and TRBJ2-1, with 9 bases aligning to TRBD1. The CDR3 loop spans 15 amino acids. J lost 9 bases, V lost 4 bases, and 11 bases had no gene match. In germline, CDR1 is SGHRS, CDR2 YFSETQ. CDR3 nucleotides: TGCGCCAGCAGCGCGACCCCTGACAGGGGGGTTGAGCAGTTCTTC. Its translation: CASSATPDRGVEQFF.

The CDR3 coding sequence is TGTGCCAGCAGCGGAGACCCGGGACTAGCGGGAGTGCAATTCAGGAATGAGCAGTTCTTC. Its protein product is CASSGDPGLAGVQFRNEQFF. The J gene is TRBJ2-1, the V gene TRBV9, with TRBD2 matching over 14 bases. This CDR3 has 20 residues. V was clipped by 3 bases and J by 7 bases; unmatched bases: 18. The germline gives CDR1 SGDLS, CDR2 YYNGEE.

A single count supports this clone. V usage is TRBV13 and J usage is TRBJ2-1; unclear D gene. Looked up from germline, CDR1 is PRHDT and CDR2 is FYEKMQ (reference sequence). V was trimmed by 6 bases and J by 3 bases, leaving 9 bases between them. This CDR3 region has 13 residues. CDR3 amino acids: CASRVGSYNEQFF. Written as DNA, the CDR3 is TGTGCCAGCAGGGTTGGCAGCTACAATGAGCAGTTCTTC.

This chain joins TRBV28 and TRBJ2-5; D might be TRBD2 (6 bases). V lost 8 bases, J lost 6 bases, and 16 bases lay in between. The CDR3 has 13 residues. Germline values: CDR1 MDHEN, CDR2 SYDVKM. Written as DNA, the CDR3 is TGTGCCAGCTTGGAGGGAGGACCCAAGACCCAGTACTTC. Amino acids: CASLEGGPKTQYF. Together with reference TRBV28 and TRBJ2-5, the CDR3 gives the full variable domain: DVKVTQSSRYLVKRTGEKVFLECVQDMDHENMFWYRQDPGLGLRLIYFSYDVKMKEKGDIPEGYSVSREKKERFSLILESASTNQTSMYLCASLEGGPKTQYFGPGTRLLVL.

The rearrangement joins TRBV19 to TRBJ2-1; D is unclear. The length of the CDR3 is 13 residues. The V gene lost 3 bases and the J gene lost 5 bases, with 8 bases spanning the gap. The V gene's germline CDR1 is LNHDA and CDR2 SQIVND (reference sequence). CDR3: CASSIGANNEQFF. CDR3 nucleotides: TGTGCCAGTAGTATCGGAGCGAACAATGAGCAGTTCTTC.

The rearrangement links TRBV29-1 to TRBJ2-7, with TRBD1 identical over 7 bases. This CDR3 comprises 12 residues. Germline assignment: CDR1 SQVTM and CDR2 ANQGSEA. V lost 0 bases, J lost 5 bases, and 1 base stayed unmatched. The CDR3 here is CSVEEQGNEQYF. CDR3 DNA sequence: TGCAGCGTTGAAGAACAGGGGAACGAGCAGTACTTC.

The sample holds a few counts of this clone. V and J are TRBV29-1 and TRBJ1-1; 7 bases fit TRBD1. The CDR3 extends over 12 amino acids. CDR1 SQVTM and CDR2 ANQGSEA come from the germline V gene. The V and J ends lost 1 base and 7 bases, in that order; junction bases with no gene match: 3. CDR3 sequence (DNA): TGCAGCGTTGAAGGGGGACAGAATGAAGCTTTCTTT. Translated: CSVEGGQNEAFF.

The J gene is TRBJ2-3, the V gene TRBV4-2; D is unclear. The CDR3 is 14 amino acids. V lost 0 bases to trimming and J lost 7 bases, with 11 bases between them. The germline V gene encodes CDR1 LGHNA and CDR2 YNFKEQ. In DNA, the CDR3 is TGTGCCAGCAGCCAAGAAACGGCGCGGCATACGCAGTATTTT. It specifies CASSQETARHTQYF.

This chain uses TRBV27 with TRBJ1-1, with a weak D call TRBD1 (6 bases). With 2 bases removed from V and 5 bases from J, the gap between germline ends came to 9 bases. CDR1 and CDR2 (germline): MNHEY, SMNVEV (reference sequence). The CDR3 extends over 13 amino acids. The CDR3 coding sequence is TGTGCCAGCAGTTTACAGGGGTTTACTGAAGCTTTCTTT. Translation: CASSLQGFTEAFF.

The gene calls are TRBV19 and TRBJ2-2; weak D call: TRBD1 (5 bases). Trimming took 6 bases from V and 3 from J, leaving 8 bases between them. Per the germline V gene, CDR1 is LNHDA and CDR2 is SQIVND (reference sequence). The length of the CDR3 is 13 residues. The CDR3 nucleotides read TGTGCCAGTAGGGACATCTACACCGGGGAGCTGTTTTTT. As protein: CASRDIYTGELFF. The whole variable domain, filled in from reference TRBV19 and TRBJ2-2, reads DGGITQSPKYLFRKEGQNVTLSCEQNLNHDAMYWYRQDPGQGLRLIYYSQIVNDFQKGDIAEGYSVSREKKESFPLTVTSAQKNPTAFYLCASRDIYTGELFFGEGSRLTVL.

The V and J genes are TRBV27 and TRBJ2-1; D may be TRBD2 (6 bases). V was clipped by 6 bases and J by 1 base, with 10 bases between them. Germline CDR1 reads MNHEY; CDR2 reads SMNVEV (reference sequence). The CDR3 has 14 residues. The CDR3 sequence: CASRLGGSYNEQFF. In nucleotides, the CDR3 is TGTGCCAGCAGACTAGGAGGGTCCTACAATGAGCAGTTCTTC.

The chain is built from TRBV5-6 and TRBJ2-7; 7 bases agree with TRBD1. This CDR3 is built from 15 residues. Looked up from germline, CDR1 is SGHDT and CDR2 is YYEEEE. After removal of 4 bases from V and 2 bases from J, the junction contained 9 bases not matched to a gene. CDR3 sequence reads: CASSTHTGQPYEQYF. As DNA, the CDR3 is TGTGCCAGCAGCACCCATACGGGACAGCCCTACGAGCAGTACTTC.

This sequence joins TRBV4-1 and TRBJ2-5; TRBD2 is a possible D gene (6 bases). V dropped 4 bases and J dropped 1 base, with 13 bases sitting between them. This CDR3 has 15 amino acids. Germline CDR1 MGHRA, CDR2 YSYEKL. The CDR3 nucleotides read TGCGCCAGCAGCCGCAGCGGGCAGATCCAAGAGACCCAGTACTTC. This translates into CASSRSGQIQETQYF.

This chain connects TRBV5-4 to TRBJ1-4; 7 nucleotides match TRBD1. CDR1 is SGHNT and CDR2 is YYREEE in the germline V gene (reference sequence). CDR3 length: 14 residues. V was clipped by 4 bases and J by 10 bases; unmatched bases: 10. CDR3 protein: CASSVDRVSRKLFF. The CDR3 DNA reads TGTGCCAGCAGCGTCGACAGGGTCAGCAGAAAACTGTTTTTT.